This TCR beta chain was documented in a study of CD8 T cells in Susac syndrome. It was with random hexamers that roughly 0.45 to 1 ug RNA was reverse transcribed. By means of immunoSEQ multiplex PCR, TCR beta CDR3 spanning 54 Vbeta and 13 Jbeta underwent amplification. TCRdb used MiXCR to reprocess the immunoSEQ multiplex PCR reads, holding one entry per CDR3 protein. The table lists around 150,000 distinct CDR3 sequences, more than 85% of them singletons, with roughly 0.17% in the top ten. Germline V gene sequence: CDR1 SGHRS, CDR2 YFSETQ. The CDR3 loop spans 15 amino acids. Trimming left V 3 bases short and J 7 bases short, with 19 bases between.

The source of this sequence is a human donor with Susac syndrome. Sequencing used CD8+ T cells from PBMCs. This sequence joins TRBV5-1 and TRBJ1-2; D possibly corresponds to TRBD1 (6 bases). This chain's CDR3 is CASSSHSGDKFGYTF. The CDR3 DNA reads TGCGCCAGCAGCTCACATTCTGGGGACAAGTTTGGCTACACCTTC.